These 27 T cell receptor beta chains were sequenced from one sample in a study of cytomegalovirus exposure and HLA in healthy donors. The PCR employed 60 Vbeta primers together with 13 Jbeta primers. Assay: immunoSEQ multiplex PCR; the TCRdb copy retains only in-frame clones and omits some. The data show about 200,000 clones, less than 80% seen once. Specimen: PBMCs. The receptors derive from a woman between 25 and 40 years old in good health and CMV-seropositive.

The rearrangement joins TRBV5-1 to TRBJ1-6; 9 bases agree with TRBD1. The germline gives CDR1 SGHRS, CDR2 YFSETQ. After removal of 3 bases from V and 5 bases from J, the junction contained 6 bases not matched to a gene. The CDR3 is 16 amino acids. CDR3 nucleotides: TGCGCCAGCAGCTCGACAGGGGGGAGAAATAATTCACCCCTCCACTTT. This sequence encodes CASSSTGGRNNSPLHF. Filled out from reference TRBV5-1 and TRBJ1-6, the complete variable domain reads KAGVTQTPRYLIKTRGQQVTLSCSPISGHRSVSWYQQTPGQGLQFLFEYFSETQRNKGNFPGRFSGRQFSNSRSEMNVSTLELGDSALYLCASSSTGGRNNSPLHFGNGTRLTVT.

The chain is built from TRBV5-4 and TRBJ2-1; 9 nucleotides agree with TRBD1. V lost 4 bases and J lost 4; bases outside the gene matches: 9. Looked up from germline, CDR1 is SGHNT and CDR2 is YYREEE (reference sequence). The CDR3 runs 16 residues. The CDR3 region is CASSKTGTGRYNEQFF. The CDR3 DNA reads TGTGCCAGCAGCAAGACCGGGACAGGGCGATACAATGAGCAGTTCTTC.

The V call is TRBV6-4, the J call TRBJ1-2; 12 bases line up with TRBD1. This CDR3 is built from 14 residues. V was clipped by 4 bases and J by 12 bases; unmatched bases: 9. Germline lookup yields CDR1 MRHNA and CDR2 SNTAGT. The CDR3 coding sequence is TGTGCCAGCAGTGCTTCCCCGGGACAGGGGGCGAACACCTTC. It is translated as CASSASPGQGANTF.

This chain links TRBV7-2 with TRBJ1-2; weak D call: TRBD1 (5 bases). V dropped 5 bases and J dropped 6 bases, with 13 bases sitting between them. This CDR3 has 13 amino acids. Per the germline V gene, CDR1 is SGHTA and CDR2 is FQGNSA. The CDR3 sequence: CASSVPGGDGYTF. The CDR3 region has the DNA TGTGCCAGCAGCGTCCCGGGGGGGGATGGCTACACCTTC.

This sequence joins TRBV11-2 and TRBJ1-2; 9 bases match TRBD1. CDR3 length: 14 residues. In germline, CDR1 is SGHAT, CDR2 FQNNGV. V was pared by 6 bases and J by 5 bases, with 7 bases of the junction left unmatched. CDR3 sequence: CASSSGQGKYGYTF. The CDR3 bases are TGTGCCAGCAGTTCAGGACAGGGGAAGTATGGCTACACCTTC. Variable domain in full (rest from reference TRBV11-2 and TRBJ1-2): EAGVAQSPRYKIIEKRQSVAFWCNPISGHATLYWYQQILGQGPKLLIQFQNNGVVDDSQLPKDRFSAERLKGVDSTLKIQPAKLEDSAVYLCASSSGQGKYGYTFGSGTRLTVV.

V is TRBV29-1 and J is TRBJ2-2; D gene uncertain. Germline V CDR1 and CDR2: SQVTM, ANQGSEA. With 4 bases removed from V and 1 base from J, the gap between germline ends came to 4 bases. The CDR3 spans 12 residues. CDR3: CSVVRNTGELFF. The CDR3 region has the DNA TGCAGCGTTGTTAGGAACACCGGGGAGCTGTTTTTT.

The sample holds one count of this clone. The chain recombines TRBV2 with TRBJ2-7, with 7 bases aligning to TRBD1. The V segment lost 9 bases and the J segment 2 bases; nucleotides outside the gene matches: 7. The CDR3 loop spans 13 amino acids. The germline CDR1 and CDR2 sequences are SNHLY and FYNNEI. This chain's CDR3 is CASLTGQTYEQYF. The CDR3 coding sequence is TGTGCCAGTTTAACGGGACAGACCTACGAGCAGTACTTC.

A few counts support this clone. V gene TRBV2 combines with J gene TRBJ2-5, with D perhaps matching TRBD1 (6 bases). V lost 4 bases and J lost 5, with 20 bases in between. CDR1 SNHLY and CDR2 FYNNEI come from the germline V gene. This CDR3 region has 16 residues. The CDR3: CASSGGVVGGRETQYF. The CDR3 DNA follows: TGTGCCAGCAGTGGGGGTGTTGTTGGGGGCCGGGAGACCCAGTACTTC.

The chain combines TRBV29-1 with TRBJ1-2, with 9 bases matching TRBD1. Per the germline V gene, CDR1 is SQVTM and CDR2 is ANQGSEA. The CDR3 has 13 amino acids. After removal of 5 bases from V and 5 bases from J, the junction contained 6 bases not matched to a gene. CDR3 region: CSVFTGGWYGYTF. The DNA of the CDR3 is TGCAGCGTTTTTACAGGGGGCTGGTATGGCTACACCTTC.

The chain is built from TRBV4-1 and TRBJ2-7; 9 bases align to TRBD1. The CDR3 length is 18 residues. Germline CDR1 MGHRA, CDR2 YSYEKL. The ends lost 4 bases at V and 1 base at J; junction bases unmatched: 14. CDR3 amino acids: CASSPIYSGQGASYEQYF. For the CDR3, the DNA is TGCGCCAGCAGCCCAATTTATTCGGGACAGGGAGCTTCCTACGAGCAGTACTTC.

V gene TRBV29-1 combines with J gene TRBJ2-1, with TRBD2 matching over 10 bases. Germline CDR1 and CDR2: SQVTM and ANQGSEA. This CDR3 has 15 amino acids. The trim removed 6 bases at V and 2 bases at J, leaving 7 bases unmatched. CDR3 region: CSVQAGGPAYNEQFF. The DNA for the CDR3 is TGCAGCGTGCAAGCGGGAGGGCCCGCCTACAATGAGCAGTTCTTC.

The CDR3 spells CASSSRRTPKKLFF. Here the CDR3 DNA reads TGTGCCAGCAGCTCCCGCAGGACACCCAAAAAACTGTTTTTT. The chain employs TRBV5-8 and TRBJ1-4, with D perhaps TRBD1 (5 bases). Trimming removed 3 bases at V and 9 bases at J, with 15 bases between. This CDR3 is 14 amino acids long. In germline, CDR1 is SGHTS, CDR2 YDEGEE.

The rearrangement links TRBV4-2 to TRBJ2-7, with 10 positions matching TRBD2. CDR1 LGHNA and CDR2 YNFKEQ come from the germline V gene. The CDR3 has 14 amino acids. Trimming removed 4 bases from V and 1 base from J; junction bases left unmatched: 1. The CDR3 sequence: CASSRTSGSYEQYF. In DNA form, the CDR3 reads TGTGCCAGCAGCCGGACTAGCGGTTCCTACGAGCAGTACTTC.

This chain links TRBV6-6 with TRBJ2-5, with TRBD1 matching 8 bases. The CDR3 spans 16 residues. The V gene end was trimmed by 5 bases and the J gene end by 5 bases; junction bases not matched to a gene: 13. Germline V gene data show CDR1 as MNHNY and CDR2 as SVGAGI (reference sequence). The CDR3 DNA reads as TGTGCCAGCAGTCGAACCGGGCCCCAGGGGGCCGAGACCCAGTACTTC. This gives the protein CASSRTGPQGAETQYF.

The rearrangement links TRBV6-5 to TRBJ2-5; 8 bases are shared with TRBD2. The CDR3 totals 14 residues. Germline V gene sequence: CDR1 MNHEY, CDR2 SVGAGI. The ends lost 0 bases at V and 6 bases at J; junction bases unmatched: 3. CDR3 nucleotides: TGTGCCAGCAGTTACTCGACTAGCGTGAAGACCCAGTACTTC. The encoded protein is CASSYSTSVKTQYF.

J is TRBJ2-3 and V is TRBV7-2; 12 bases match TRBD2. Germline values: CDR1 SGHTA, CDR2 FQGNSA. This CDR3 is built from 16 residues. After removal of 1 base from V and 8 bases from J, the junction contained 7 bases not matched to a gene. The CDR3 DNA reads TGTGCCAGCAGCTTAGTAGCTAGCGGGGGGGCTGGTACGCAGTATTTT. As protein: CASSLVASGGAGTQYF.

This CDR3 is CASSPVGGGMGEKLFF. CDR3 DNA sequence: TGTGCCAGCAGCCCCGTGGGGGGGGGAATGGGTGAAAAACTGTTTTTT. The rearrangement joins TRBV11-2 to TRBJ1-4; D might be TRBD1 (5 bases). V shed 5 bases and J shed 7 bases, with 20 bases lying between them. CDR1 is SGHAT and CDR2 is FQNNGV in the germline V gene. CDR3 length: 16 residues.

The chain employs TRBV11-3 and TRBJ1-5; 9 bases match TRBD1. The CDR3 spans 20 residues. Germline V gives CDR1 SGHNT, CDR2 YENEEA. V dropped 6 bases and J dropped 2; count of bases not matched to a gene: 20. CDR3 loop: CASSRTTGTGYRVGNQPQHF. Written as DNA, the CDR3 is TGTGCCAGCAGTCGAACCACCGGGACAGGGTACCGAGTTGGCAATCAGCCCCAGCATTTT.

V is TRBV7-9 and J is TRBJ1-2, with D tentatively TRBD1 (5 bases). This CDR3 spans 15 amino acids. In germline, CDR1 is SEHNR, CDR2 FQNEAQ (reference sequence). V was clipped by 5 bases and J by 0 bases, with 13 bases between them. CDR3 amino acids: CASSTQDRANYGYTF. DNA of the CDR3: TGTGCCAGCAGCACACAAGACAGAGCTAACTATGGCTACACCTTC.

The V call is TRBV11-3, the J call TRBJ2-2; 14 bases are shared with TRBD2. The trim removed 5 bases at V and 5 bases at J, leaving 1 base unmatched. The CDR3 consists of 15 residues. Germline V CDR1 and CDR2: SGHNT, YENEEA. CDR3 in DNA: TGTGCCAGCAGCCGGACTAGCGGGAGGACCGGGGAGCTGTTTTTT. Translating gives CASSRTSGRTGELFF.

The rearrangement links TRBV11-2 to TRBJ2-7, with 12 bases fitting TRBD2. The CDR3 is 16 residues long. J was trimmed by 5 bases and V by 2 bases; bases with no gene match: 7. Per the germline V gene, CDR1 is SGHAT and CDR2 is FQNNGV. The CDR3, as DNA: TGTGCCAGCAGCTTATGGGCTAGCGGGGGGGTGGACGAGCAGTACTTC. It encodes CASSLWASGGVDEQYF.

The sample holds one count of this clone. The J gene is TRBJ1-2, the V gene TRBV30; a weak D match, TRBD1 (5 bases). Germline V gene sequence: CDR1 GTSNPN, CDR2 SVGIG (reference sequence). CDR3 length equals 12 residues. V lost 0 bases to trimming and J lost 8 bases, with 10 bases between them. CDR3 region: CAWSVGVSGYTF. CDR3 in DNA: TGTGCCTGGAGTGTAGGGGTTTCGGGCTACACCTTC.

This chain connects TRBV5-1 to TRBJ2-7; TRBD2 matches at 7 bases. Germline V CDR1 and CDR2: SGHRS, YFSETQ. The CDR3 length is 15 residues. V dropped 0 bases and J dropped 3; count of bases not matched to a gene: 6. The CDR3 coding sequence is TGCGCCAGCAGCTTGGATAGCGGGTACTACTACGAGCAGTACTTC. Protein sequence: CASSLDSGYYYEQYF.

V and J are TRBV29-1 and TRBJ2-1; 7 bases match TRBD2. J lost 1 base, V lost 6 bases, and 0 bases had no gene match. Germline CDR1 reads SQVTM; CDR2 reads ANQGSEA. This CDR3 spans 12 amino acids. DNA for the CDR3: TGCAGCGTGGGGGGGTCCTACAATGAGCAGTTCTTC. Its protein product is CSVGGSYNEQFF.

This sequence joins TRBV7-7 and TRBJ2-7, with TRBD2 matching 10 bases. The CDR3 loop spans 19 amino acids. Germline-derived CDR1 and CDR2 are SSHAT and FNYEAQ (reference sequence). V gave up 5 bases and J gave up 3 bases; unmatched junction bases: 19. DNA of the CDR3: TGTGCCAGCAGCCAACCAAAATTCCCCGGGACTAGCGTGAACTACGAGCAGTACTTC. Its translation is CASSQPKFPGTSVNYEQYF.

A single count supports this clone. This chain links TRBV10-3 with TRBJ2-7; TRBD2 is a possible D gene (5 bases). The V gene lost 11 bases and the J gene lost 0 bases, with 11 bases spanning the gap. Germline V lookup: CDR1 ENHRY, CDR2 SYGVKD. The CDR3 totals 12 residues. Here the CDR3 reads CAVRETSYEQYF. The CDR3 region has the DNA TGTGCCGTCCGGGAAACCTCCTACGAGCAGTACTTC.

This clone was observed a single time. The V gene is TRBV5-1, the J gene TRBJ1-6; 9 bases are shared with TRBD1. The length of the CDR3 is 15 residues. With V trimmed by 3 bases and J by 7 bases, 5 bases remained unmatched. CDR1 is SGHRS and CDR2 is YFSETQ in the germline V gene. CDR3 sequence reads: CASSSSTGGNSPLHF. CDR3 sequence (DNA): TGCGCCAGCAGCTCTTCGACAGGGGGGAATTCACCCCTCCACTTT.